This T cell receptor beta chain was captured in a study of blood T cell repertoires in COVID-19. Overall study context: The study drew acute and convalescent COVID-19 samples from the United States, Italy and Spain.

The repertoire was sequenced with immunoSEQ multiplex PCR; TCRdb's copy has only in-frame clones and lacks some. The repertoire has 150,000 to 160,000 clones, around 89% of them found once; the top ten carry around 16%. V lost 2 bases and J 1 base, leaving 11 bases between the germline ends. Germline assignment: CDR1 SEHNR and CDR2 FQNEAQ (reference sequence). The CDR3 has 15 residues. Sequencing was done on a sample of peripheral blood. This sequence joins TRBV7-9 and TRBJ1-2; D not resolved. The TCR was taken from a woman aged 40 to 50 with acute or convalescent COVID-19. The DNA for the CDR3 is TGTGCCAGCAGCTTAAGTGGCACGTTTAACTATGGCTACACCTTC. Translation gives CASSLSGTFNYGYTF.